This T cell receptor (beta chain) was recovered during a study of blood T cell repertoires in COVID-19 (dated by TCRdb to about 2020). Turning to the overall study: Samples from collaborators originated in the United States, Italy and Spain and spanned both the acute and convalescent phases of COVID-19. The material from the prospective study consisted of cDNA or gDNA derived from T cells, B-cell-depleted T cells, or PBMCs. Subjects who had been exposed to COVID-19, were actively infected with it, or had recovered from it provided the deeply sampled blood TCRbeta repertoires that made up the dataset. A freely available public database, intended as a resource for researchers studying the immune response to SARS-CoV-2, is where the repertoires were released. Samples were obtained from the ongoing ImmuneRACE study (first 160 participants) and from some 1,200 subjects provided by 6 global collaborators. Nearly every sample came with metadata listing a de-identified subject ID, COVID-19 status, age in years and sex. Where available, HLA class I and class II types were obtained from metadata supplied by the sample provider rather than from assay-based typing. The study at large found these results: The amount of clinical and demographic metadata varied by source and participant and was provided uncurated.

TCRbeta CDR3 regions were amplified from genomic DNA by means of the immunoSEQ Assay, a bias-controlled multiplex PCR. As for the authors' bioinformatics: The number of nucleated cells in each sample was estimated by amplification of reference gene primers within the assay. To quantify the absolute abundance of each unique TCRbeta CDR3 rearrangement, sequence reads were collapsed and filtered. For each sample, productive Simpson clonality was calculated as the square root of Simpson's diversity index over productive rearrangements. This is the immuneACCESS table as TCRdb keeps it, with only in-frame sequences that have V and J called. A part of the clones is gone; compared with another copy, unresolved V genes explain less than half, and the rest is unexplained. V and J calls plus clone size are reproduced from that table; the DNA served to infer D and trimming. This sample holds 45,000 to 50,000 clones; about three quarters were observed only once. The ten largest clones capture about 19% of the sample.

Worth noting for this clone: This clone's antigen is unknown. Nothing much larger sits one base from this clone, and base qualities are not available.

Each collaborating institution followed its own protocols to collect whole blood in K2EDTA tubes. For TCRbeta analysis, collaborators shipped samples as frozen whole blood, isolated PBMCs, or DNA extracted from either of those sample types. Relative to germline, V is missing 5 bases and J is missing 2 bases, with 6 bases of the junction outside any gene match. From its cysteine to its phenylalanine, the CDR3 spans 15 amino acids. Only the CDR3 DNA stays, 45 bases, in frame from base 1. The germline V gene (reference sequence) sets CDR1 to LGHDT and CDR2 to YNNKEL. Sample: peripheral blood. The sequence derives from a human donor with active or convalescent COVID-19. The donor label of this sample is uncertain. This chain is built from TRBV3-1 (or the pseudogene TRBV3-2) and TRBJ2-3, with TRBD2 matching 8 junction bases. The sequenced DNA is TGTGCCAGCAGCTCCAGCGGGAGTTTCACAGATACGCAGTATTTT. Translated, this gives CASSSSGSFTDTQYF.